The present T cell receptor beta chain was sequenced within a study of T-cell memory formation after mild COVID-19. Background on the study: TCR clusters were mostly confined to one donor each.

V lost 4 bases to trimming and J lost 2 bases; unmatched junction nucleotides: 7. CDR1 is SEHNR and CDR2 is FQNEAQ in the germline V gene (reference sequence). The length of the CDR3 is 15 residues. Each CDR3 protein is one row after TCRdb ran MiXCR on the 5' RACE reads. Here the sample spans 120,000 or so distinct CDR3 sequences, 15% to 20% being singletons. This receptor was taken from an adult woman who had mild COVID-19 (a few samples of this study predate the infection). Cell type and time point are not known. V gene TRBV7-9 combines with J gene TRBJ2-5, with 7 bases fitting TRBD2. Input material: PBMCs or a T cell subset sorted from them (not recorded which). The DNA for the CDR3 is TGTGCCAGCAGCTCCCACGCGGGGGAACAAGAGACCCAGTACTTC. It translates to CASSSHAGEQETQYF.